In its sample, the clone carrying this TCR beta chain was seen once. The sample originates from a study of blood T cell repertoires in COVID-19. Method: immunoSEQ multiplex PCR; TCRdb's copy keeps in-frame clones and lacks some. The data contain some 77,000 clones, around 87% of them singletons. The CDR3 runs 15 residues. From germline, CDR1 is SEHNR and CDR2 FQNEAQ (reference sequence). Trimming took 2 bases from V and 8 from J; bases not matched to a gene: 7. The genes are TRBV7-9 and TRBJ2-4; 9 bases match TRBD1. The sample comprised peripheral blood. This clonotype originated in a woman aged 80 or over with active or convalescent COVID-19. The CDR3 loop reads CASSLLGTGIHIQYF. The CDR3 nucleotides are TGTGCCAGCAGCTTATTAGGGACAGGGATACACATTCAGTACTTC.